The sequence of this T cell receptor beta chain was determined in a study of CD8+CD57+ T cells in acquired aplastic anemia. The germline V gene encodes CDR1 MGHRA and CDR2 YSYEKL. There are 13 residues in the CDR3. The sample holds a few counts of this clonotype. The junction shows a germline mismatch at one end, possibly a read error. Whoever was chosen for sequencing had shown CD8+CD57+ cell expansion by flow cytometry. By the time of blood sampling, patients had still received no therapy. Both TCR beta VDJ combination and CDR3 sequence profiling were carried out. Genomic DNA was the template for this profiling. TCRdb itself ran the reads through MiXCR, one entry per CDR3 protein. This table holds 75,000 to 80,000 distinct CDR3 sequences, 60% to 75% found once.

Material: sorted CD4+, CD8+, or CD8+CD57+ T cells (not recorded which) from PBMCs. The source is a human donor with aplastic anemia. This chain links TRBV4-1 with TRBJ1-1; possible D gene TRBD1, 6 bases. The CDR3 loop is CASKLTGNTEAFF. The CDR3 nucleotides read TGTGCCAGTAAATTGACAGGGAACACTGAAGCTTTCTTT.